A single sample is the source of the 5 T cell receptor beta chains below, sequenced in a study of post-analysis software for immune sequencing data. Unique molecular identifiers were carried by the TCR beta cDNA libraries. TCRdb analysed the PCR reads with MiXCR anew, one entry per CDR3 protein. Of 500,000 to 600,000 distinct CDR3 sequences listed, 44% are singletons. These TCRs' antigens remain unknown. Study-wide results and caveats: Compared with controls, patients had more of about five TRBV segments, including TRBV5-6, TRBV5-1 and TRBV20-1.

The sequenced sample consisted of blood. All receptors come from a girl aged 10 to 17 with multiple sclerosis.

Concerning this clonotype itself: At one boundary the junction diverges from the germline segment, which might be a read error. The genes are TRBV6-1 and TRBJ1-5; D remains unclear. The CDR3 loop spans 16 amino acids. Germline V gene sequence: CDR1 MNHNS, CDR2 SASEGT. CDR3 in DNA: TGTGCCAACAGTGTTGGTGCTTCATATAGCAATCAGCCCCAGCATTTT. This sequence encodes CANSVGASYSNQPQHF.

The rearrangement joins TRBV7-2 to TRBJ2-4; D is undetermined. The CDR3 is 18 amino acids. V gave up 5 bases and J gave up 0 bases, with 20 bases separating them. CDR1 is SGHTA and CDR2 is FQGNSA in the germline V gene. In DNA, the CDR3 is TGTGCCAGCAGCACCGGCCCCGTCAGGCTGCTAGCCAAAAACATTCAGTACTTC. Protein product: CASSTGPVRLLAKNIQYF. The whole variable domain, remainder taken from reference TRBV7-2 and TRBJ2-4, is GAGVSQSPSNKVTEKGKDVELRCDPISGHTALYWYRQSLGQGLEFLIYFQGNSAPDKSGLPSDRFSAERTGGSVSTLTIQRTQQEDSAVYLCASSTGPVRLLAKNIQYFGAGTRLSVL.

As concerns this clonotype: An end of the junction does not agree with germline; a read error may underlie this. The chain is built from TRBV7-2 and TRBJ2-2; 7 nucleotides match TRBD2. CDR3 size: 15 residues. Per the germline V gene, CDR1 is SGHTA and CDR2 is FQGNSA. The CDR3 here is CASSLEFRSAGERFF. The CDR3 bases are TGTGCCAGCAGCTTAGAGTTCAGGTCGGCGGGGGAGCGGTTTTTT.

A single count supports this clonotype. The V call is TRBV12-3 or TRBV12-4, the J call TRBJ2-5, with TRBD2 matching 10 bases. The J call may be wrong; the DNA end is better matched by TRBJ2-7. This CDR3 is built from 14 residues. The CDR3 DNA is TGTGCCAGCAGTTTGCTTCTAGCGGGAGCCGAGCAGTACTTC. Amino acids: CASSLLLAGAEQYF.

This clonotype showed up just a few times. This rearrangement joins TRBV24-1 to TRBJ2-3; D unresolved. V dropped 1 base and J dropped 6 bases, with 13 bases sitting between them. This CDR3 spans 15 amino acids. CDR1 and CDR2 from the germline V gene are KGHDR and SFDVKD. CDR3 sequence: CATSDFMGFMDTQYF. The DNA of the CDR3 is TGTGCCACCAGTGATTTTATGGGTTTTATGGATACGCAGTATTTT.